This T cell receptor (beta chain) was profiled in a study of T cell responses to AZD1222 COVID-19 vaccine. Study results and limitations: Close to half of spike-specific TCRs reportedly recognize unmutated variant regions. Without day 14 samples, only post-peak T cell repertoires were studied. Just a handful of AZD1222 recipients were seropositive at baseline.

Second-dose intervals near 4 or 12 weeks were combined. V was trimmed by 3 bases and J by 1 base, leaving 10 bases between them. Germline CDR1 reads SEHNR; CDR2 reads FQNEAQ (reference sequence). The CDR3 runs to 14 residues. Data came from immunoSEQ multiplex PCR; TCRdb stores just in-frame clones and leaves some out. The sample records approximately 88,000 clones, over 75% being singletons. Comment on this clone: No antigen is known for it.

The starting material was peripheral blood, obtained 28 days after the second AZD1222 dose. The V gene is TRBV7-9, the J gene TRBJ2-7, with D perhaps matching TRBD1 or TRBD2 (5 bases each). The sequence was obtained from an adult who received the AZD1222 COVID-19 vaccine. CDR3 region: CASSFTGTSYEQYF. DNA for the CDR3: TGTGCCAGCAGCTTTACCGGGACGTCCTACGAGCAGTACTTC.